One sample yielded the 28 T cell receptor beta chains listed below, sequenced in a study of early T cells in non-severe SARS-CoV-2 infection. One entry per CDR3 protein results from TCRdb running MiXCR on the 5' RACE reads. The data hold approximately 120,000 distinct CDR3 sequences, with just under 15% observed a single time. The sequenced material came from whole blood. The receptors here all came from an adult who was a healthcare worker with PCR-confirmed SARS-CoV-2 infection or an uninfected control (not recorded which).

The V and J genes are TRBV12-3 or TRBV12-4 and TRBJ2-2; D perhaps matches TRBD2 (6 bases). The CDR3 contains 15 residues. V shed 6 bases and J shed 4 bases, with 15 bases lying between them. In nucleotides, the CDR3 is TGTGCCAGCAGCCCTGGAGGGGCCAGCACCGGGGAGCTGTTTTTT. Protein: CASSPGGASTGELFF.

This clonotype has at least ten counts. The chain carries TRBV29-1 and TRBJ1-2; unclear D gene. The CDR3 extends over 11 amino acids. Germline V gene data show CDR1 as SQVTM and CDR2 as ANQGSEA. The germline V and J ends were trimmed by 6 bases and 8 bases, with 13 bases remaining between them. CDR3 DNA sequence: TGCAGCGTCGTCGAGCCGCAAGGCTACACCTTC. It yields the protein CSVVEPQGYTF. The variable domain in full, with the rest retrieved from reference TRBV29-1 and TRBJ1-2, is SAVISQKPSRDICQRGTSLTIQCQVDSQVTMMFWYRQQPGQSLTLIATANQGSEATYESGFVIDKFPISRPNLTFSTLTVSNMSPEDSSIYLCSVVEPQGYTFGSGTRLTVV.

CDR3 protein: CASSISGPSYEQYF. DNA for the CDR3: TGTGCCAGCAGCATATCCGGGCCCAGCTACGAGCAGTACTTC. The chain uses TRBV7-9 and TRBJ2-7; D unresolved. V was pared by 5 bases and J by 3 bases, with 14 bases between. The germline gives CDR1 SEHNR, CDR2 FQNEAQ (reference sequence). The CDR3 loop spans 14 amino acids.

This clonotype has ten or more counts. The chain recombines TRBV5-5 with TRBJ2-1; D possibly corresponds to TRBD1 (6 bases). This CDR3 spans 13 amino acids. CDR1 is SGHKS, CDR2 YYEKEE, per germline (reference sequence). Trimming took 1 base from V and 6 from J, leaving 8 bases between them. CDR3 nucleotides: TGTGCCAGCAGCTTGAGACAGGCCAATGAGCAGTTCTTC. Translation gives CASSLRQANEQFF.

This rearrangement joins TRBV11-3 to TRBJ2-1, with 8 positions matching TRBD2. Germline lookup yields CDR1 SGHNT and CDR2 YENEEA. This CDR3 region has 13 residues. Trimming at V came to 4 bases and at J to 6 bases, leaving 2 bases not matched to a gene. The CDR3 region is CASSSGGTNEQFF. The CDR3 DNA reads as TGTGCCAGCAGCTCGGGAGGGACCAATGAGCAGTTCTTC. The full variable domain, in which reference TRBV11-3 and TRBJ2-1 provide the parts outside the CDR3, is EAGVVQSPRYKIIEKKQPVAFWCNPISGHNTLYWYLQNLGQGPELLIRYENEEAVDDSQLPKDRFSAERLKGVDSTLKIQPAELGDSAVYLCASSSGGTNEQFFGPGTRLTVL.

This clonotype was seen many times. The chain has TRBV10-3 and TRBJ2-1, with a possible D match to TRBD2 (5 bases). Germline V gives CDR1 ENHRY, CDR2 SYGVKD. Trimming stripped 2 bases from V and 9 bases from J, with 11 bases between. The CDR3 covers 13 residues. The CDR3 DNA follows: TGTGCCATCAGTGAGCGGGATGGGAGTGAGCAGTTCTTC. This translates into CAISERDGSEQFF.

V gene TRBV6-1 combines with J gene TRBJ2-3; 14 bases map to TRBD2. Trimming cost V 6 bases and J 9 bases; bases outside gene matches: 8. Germline CDR1 reads MNHNS; CDR2 reads SASEGT. The CDR3 consists of 15 residues. The CDR3 reads CASSLGLAGAGTQYF. DNA of the CDR3: TGTGCCAGCAGCTTGGGACTAGCGGGGGCCGGGACGCAGTATTTT.

This clonotype was detected many times. This rearrangement joins TRBV6-1 to TRBJ1-4; the match to TRBD1 covers 8 bases. V dropped 4 bases and J dropped 5; count of bases not matched to a gene: 3. The CDR3 runs to 14 residues. The germline V gene encodes CDR1 MNHNS and CDR2 SASEGT. The CDR3 region has the DNA TGTGCCAGCAGTGCCGGGACAGGCAATGAAAAACTGTTTTTT. Translating it yields CASSAGTGNEKLFF.

The rearrangement uses TRBV20-1 and TRBJ1-2, with a possible D match to TRBD1 (5 bases). There are 14 residues in the CDR3. Germline lookup yields CDR1 DFQATT and CDR2 SNEGSKA (reference sequence). Trimming took off 5 bases at V and 6 bases at J, with 19 bases between the two ends. CDR3 sequence: CSAGGGGAGDGYTF. DNA of the CDR3: TGCAGTGCTGGCGGGGGAGGTGCGGGTGATGGCTACACCTTC.

The V call is TRBV9, the J call TRBJ2-1; D is tentatively TRBD1 or TRBD2 (5 bases each). The CDR3 extends over 16 amino acids. Germline V CDR1 and CDR2: SGDLS, YYNGEE. V lost 0 bases and J 2 bases, leaving 12 bases between the germline ends. DNA of the CDR3: TGTGCCAGCAGCGTAGATCGGGGCTTGGCCTACAATGAGCAGTTCTTC. This encodes CASSVDRGLAYNEQFF.

V and J are TRBV29-1 and TRBJ1-5; D not resolved. Germline CDR1 and CDR2: SQVTM and ANQGSEA. The CDR3 is made up of 13 amino acids. V shed 4 bases and J shed 3 bases, with 10 bases lying between them. CDR3 region: CSVAGSNNQPQHF. The CDR3 region has the DNA TGCAGCGTTGCGGGGTCTAACAATCAGCCCCAGCATTTT. Complete variable domain (other parts from reference TRBV29-1 and TRBJ1-5): SAVISQKPSRDICQRGTSLTIQCQVDSQVTMMFWYRQQPGQSLTLIATANQGSEATYESGFVIDKFPISRPNLTFSTLTVSNMSPEDSSIYLCSVAGSNNQPQHFGDGTRLSIL.

This clonotype was seen repeatedly, ten times or more. The chain is built from TRBV12-3 or TRBV12-4 and TRBJ1-1, with TRBD1 as a possible D gene (6 bases). Trimming pared 8 bases from V and 5 bases from J, leaving 12 bases between. This CDR3 contains 12 residues. The CDR3 here is CASQGGRTEAFF. In DNA, the CDR3 is TGTGCCAGCCAAGGGGGTAGGACTGAAGCTTTCTTT.

The CDR3 region has the DNA TGTGCCAGCAGTCGACAGATGACTAATGAAAAACTGTTTTTT. As protein: CASSRQMTNEKLFF. V is TRBV6-6 and J is TRBJ1-4, with D tentatively TRBD1 (5 bases). Trimming cost V 5 bases and J 2 bases, with 9 bases left between them. Germline assignment: CDR1 MNHNY and CDR2 SVGAGI (reference sequence). This CDR3 region has 14 residues.

This chain joins TRBV15 and TRBJ2-7, with D possibly TRBD1 on 6 matching bases. The CDR3 has 14 residues. The V end was cut by 3 bases, the J end by 4 bases, with 13 bases between. Germline CDR1 reads LNHNV; CDR2 reads YYDKDF (reference sequence). Here the CDR3 reads CATSSRDNQYEQYF. In nucleotides, the CDR3 is TGTGCCACCAGCAGCCGGGACAACCAATACGAGCAGTACTTC.

In this sample, this clonotype turned up a few times. This chain links TRBV5-7 with TRBJ2-7; 12 bases map to TRBD1. TRBV5-7 is reported as an ORF; its role is uncertain. The V and J ends lost 4 bases and 3 bases, in that order; junction bases with no gene match: 14. The CDR3 sequence is 18 residues long. The CDR3 here is CASSPGTGGAEGLYEQYF. The CDR3 nucleotides read TGTGCCAGCAGCCCCGGGACAGGGGGCGCTGAGGGCCTCTACGAGCAGTACTTC.

The chain employs TRBV7-3 and TRBJ2-1; 7 positions agree with TRBD2. Germline V gives CDR1 SGHTA, CDR2 FQGTGA. V shed 5 bases, J shed 7 bases, and the junction held 11 bases outside the gene matches. There are 15 residues in the CDR3. CDR3 in amino acids: CASSPLGGDRNEQFF. CDR3 DNA: TGTGCCAGCAGCCCCTTGGGGGGGGATCGGAATGAGCAGTTCTTC.

The CDR3 loop is CASSGGGSDTQYF. CDR3 in DNA: TGTGCCAGCAGTGGGGGTGGGTCAGATACGCAGTATTTT. The J gene is TRBJ2-3, the V gene TRBV25-1; D is unresolved. Deletions cut 4 bases from V and 4 bases from J, with 9 bases between. CDR3 length: 13 amino acids. In germline, CDR1 is MGHDK, CDR2 SYGVNS.

The chain carries TRBV5-6 and TRBJ1-2; maybe TRBD1 (6 bases). Trimming pared 3 bases from V and 3 bases from J, leaving 9 bases between. CDR3 length: 13 residues. Germline V lookup: CDR1 SGHDT, CDR2 YYEEEE. CDR3 in DNA: TGTGCCAGCAGCTCAGGGGACGACTATGGCTACACCTTC. This gives the protein CASSSGDDYGYTF.

The chain employs TRBV7-9 and TRBJ1-1; D might be TRBD1 (5 bases). V lost 5 bases to trimming and J lost 8 bases, with 18 bases between them. This CDR3 has 14 amino acids. Germline V gene data show CDR1 as SEHNR and CDR2 as FQNEAQ (reference sequence). The CDR3 nucleotides are TGTGCCAGCAGCCCGGATCTGACAGAGGTGGAAGCTTTCTTT. Translated, it gives CASSPDLTEVEAFF.

This sequence joins TRBV4-2 and TRBJ2-7; the D call may be TRBD1 or TRBD2 (5 bases each). Trimming removed 0 bases at V and 1 base at J, with 13 bases between. The length of the CDR3 is 16 residues. Germline CDR1 LGHNA, CDR2 YNFKEQ. CDR3 region: CASSQDRSGSSYEQYF. DNA of the CDR3: TGTGCCAGCAGCCAAGATAGGTCAGGGAGTTCCTACGAGCAGTACTTC.

The chain links TRBV5-5 to TRBJ1-4; D remains ambiguous. The CDR3 extends over 15 amino acids. V was cut by 0 bases and J by 0 bases, with 6 bases left in between. CDR1 and CDR2 from the germline V gene are SGHKS and YYEKEE (reference sequence). CDR3 protein: CASSLGYATNEKLFF. Written as DNA, the CDR3 is TGTGCCAGCAGCTTGGGATATGCAACTAATGAAAAACTGTTTTTT.

This clonotype occurred a few times. At one boundary the junction diverges from the germline segment, which might be a read error. The chain links TRBV12-3 or TRBV12-4 to TRBJ1-5; D is uncertain. The CDR3 covers 12 residues. The CDR3 DNA follows: TGTGCCAGCAGTTTTAGCTATCAGCCCCAGCATTTT. It codes for CASSFSYQPQHF.

This clonotype has only a few counts. The chain recombines TRBV7-2 with TRBJ2-2; D is ambiguous. Germline V lookup: CDR1 SGHTA, CDR2 FQGNSA. V was shortened by 2 bases and J by 4 bases, with 8 bases between the two germline ends. This CDR3 spans 14 amino acids. CDR3 DNA sequence: TGTGCCAGCAGCTTATGGGCCCTCACCGGGGAGCTGTTTTTT. Translated: CASSLWALTGELFF.

This clonotype showed up just a few times. The CDR3 coding sequence is TGTGCCAGCAGCTTAGGATGGACTGGGGGCACAGATACGCAGTATTTT. It encodes CASSLGWTGGTDTQYF. The chain combines TRBV7-9 with TRBJ2-3, with a tentative D call TRBD2 (5 bases). Germline values: CDR1 SEHNR, CDR2 FQNEAQ (reference sequence). Trimming pared 1 base from V and 1 base from J, leaving 12 bases between. CDR3 length equals 16 residues.

This clonotype was recorded a few times. J is TRBJ2-1 and V is TRBV7-8; the D is unclear. With 5 bases removed from V and 3 bases from J, the gap between germline ends came to 17 bases. Germline V CDR1 and CDR2: SGHVS, FQNEAQ. This CDR3 spans 16 amino acids. DNA of the CDR3: TGTGCCAGCAGCCCCCGGGTTCTTCGGCACTACAATGAGCAGTTCTTC. This translates into CASSPRVLRHYNEQFF.

This clonotype was detected ten times or more. The V gene is TRBV7-8, the J gene TRBJ1-2; D is perhaps TRBD1 (5 bases). CDR1 is SGHVS and CDR2 is FQNEAQ in the germline V gene. This CDR3 spans 13 amino acids. Trimming stripped 2 bases from V and 7 bases from J, with 11 bases between. This CDR3 reads CASSLRQGGGYTF. CDR3 in DNA: TGTGCCAGCAGCTTAAGGCAGGGAGGTGGCTACACCTTC.

This clonotype was observed a few times. This chain connects TRBV6-4 to TRBJ1-5; D possibly corresponds to TRBD1 (6 bases). V was pared by 6 bases and J by 5 bases, with 17 bases between. The germline V gene has CDR1 MRHNA and CDR2 SNTAGT. The CDR3 consists of 15 residues. The CDR3 nucleotides read TGTGCCAGCAGGAACAGGGAAAGGGGCTATCAGCCCCAGCATTTT. Residues: CASRNRERGYQPQHF.

The gene calls are TRBV5-1 and TRBJ2-1, with D uncertain. V lost 0 bases and J lost 0, with 10 bases in between. This CDR3 comprises 16 residues. Germline CDR1 SGHRS, CDR2 YFSETQ. The CDR3 DNA reads as TGCGCCAGCAGCTTGGGGCAGTCCGGCTCCTACAATGAGCAGTTCTTC. Its translation: CASSLGQSGSYNEQFF.